What follows describes a single TCR beta chain. What it binds is unknown. The V gene end was trimmed by 5 bases and the J gene end by 4 bases; junction bases not matched to a gene: 8. This CDR3 is 15 amino acids long. CDR1 LNHDA and CDR2 SQIVND come from the germline V gene (reference sequence). The data are from a study of ipilimumab plus nivolumab after autologous stem cell transplantation. Study background: Both relapsed and primary refractory DLBCL were included.

This table comes from immunoSEQ multiplex PCR, and its TCRdb copy is limited to in-frame clones, with some not included. The repertoire consists of 15,000 to 20,000 clones, with about 86% occurring once and the leading ten covering roughly 24%. Study-level findings and limits: TCR repertoire, Treg phenotype and gut microbiota reportedly support more study of this approach.

The sample here was PBMCs, taken in a trial of ipilimumab plus nivolumab as post-transplant consolidation. The source is a male donor with diffuse large B-cell lymphoma. This sequence joins TRBV19 and TRBJ2-1; 7 bases agree with TRBD1. The CDR3 loop reads CASSARDSTYNEQFF. The CDR3 DNA reads as TGTGCCAGTAGTGCCCGGGACAGCACTTACAATGAGCAGTTCTTC.